A selection of T cell receptor beta chains follows, all from one sample in a study of cytomegalovirus exposure and HLA in healthy donors. TCRdb keeps only in-frame clones here, not all; method: immunoSEQ multiplex PCR. Seen in this sample are more than 90,000 clones; the ten most common clones hold 3.7%. The sequenced sample was PBMCs. Receptors originate from a man aged 25 to 45 in good health and CMV-seronegative. Both conserved end residues are part of each CDR3. A D gene is named only where the DNA matches it firmly.

d_gene	v_gene	CDR3aa
-	TRBV7-2	CASSPAGAEETQYF
TRBD2	TRBV6-5	CASGGLYGEGIQYF
-	TRBV5-6	CASTLLFDKNTEAFF
-	TRBV5-5	CASSFVDRKNTEAFF
TRBD1	TRBV5-5	CASSVGQGNRDTDTQYF
-	TRBV5-1	CASSLGAREYTQYF
TRBD1	TRBV6-5	CASSYRDRVFNEQFF
-	TRBV5-1	CASSEGVLGEQYF
-	TRBV27	CASSPTRPTSGANVLTF
-	TRBV2	CASSGQGMNTEAFF
-	TRBV15	CATSRDIQNTGELFF
-	TRBV5-1	CASSLVGGSYEQYF
-	TRBV5-4	CASSLGLATGETQYF
-	TRBV5-1	CASSRGGAEGNSYGYTF
-	TRBV6-1	CASSVIYNEQFF
-	TRBV10-3	CAISESADFSGNTIYF
-	TRBV7-9	CASSLRGGAGWNEQFF
-	TRBV5-5	CASSARTVGSTDTQYF
-	TRBV5-6	CASSWGPGLLNSPLHF
TRBD1	TRBV9	CASSVAHSAGGGNTIYF
TRBD1	TRBV30	CAWSVIQGAGETQYF
TRBD2	TRBV11-1	CASSLATSGGTYEQYF
-	TRBV7-3	CASSISNREIQYF
-	TRBV2	CASSEASGGVEDTQYF
-	TRBV4-2	CASSPSPQGGLNTEAFF
-	TRBV18	CASSPPGGSYNEQFF
-	TRBV2	CASREGASGGYTF
TRBD2	TRBV5-4	CASSFYTSADTQYF
-	TRBV2	CAREASSGANVLTF
-	TRBV5-5	CASSAEQGKPGANVLTF
-	TRBV11-2	CASSRYHTGFSYEQYF
TRBD1	TRBV27	CASGDRGWEKLFF
TRBD1	TRBV27	CASSFGQGANTGELFF
-	TRBV6-6	CASTLGGDVIRTEAFF
TRBD2	TRBV7-9	CASRPPSSGGAGEQFF
TRBD1	TRBV6-6	CASSLGQGSADTQYF
-	TRBV7-2	CASSLGGGQLKGYTF
-	TRBV19	CASRGSNTEAFF
-	TRBV6-4	CATKKGQSYEQYF
TRBD2	TRBV9	CASSATSGSYNEQFF
-	TRBV5-7	CASSPPWKEGYGYTF
-	TRBV7-9	CASSLETGGGGQPQHF
-	TRBV10-3	CAISPSVETQYF
-	TRBV6-1	CASSEAGAAGEYEQYF
TRBD2	TRBV9	CASSSDLAGGPTGELFF
TRBD1	TRBV5-4	CASSTQGVGGNTIYF
TRBD1	TRBV19	CASSRTGEETQYF
TRBD1	TRBV5-5	CASSLAIRPGGSGEQYF